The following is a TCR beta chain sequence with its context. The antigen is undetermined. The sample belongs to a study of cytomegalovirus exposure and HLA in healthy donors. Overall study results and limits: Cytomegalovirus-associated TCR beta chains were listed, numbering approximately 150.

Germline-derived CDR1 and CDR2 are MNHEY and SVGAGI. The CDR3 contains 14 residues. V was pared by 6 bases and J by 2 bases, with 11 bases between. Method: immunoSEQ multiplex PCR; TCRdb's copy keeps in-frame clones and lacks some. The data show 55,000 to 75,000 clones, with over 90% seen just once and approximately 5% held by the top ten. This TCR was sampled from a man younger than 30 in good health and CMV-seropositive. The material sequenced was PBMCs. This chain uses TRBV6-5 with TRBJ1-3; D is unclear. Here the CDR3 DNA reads TGTGCCAGCAGGCGCCAGGCGACTGGAAACACCATATATTTT. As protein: CASRRQATGNTIYF.